Sequencing of this T cell receptor (beta chain) was carried out in a study of CDR3 diversity in severe acne. MiXCR, run by TCRdb on the PCR reads, gives a single entry per CDR3 protein. This table has 90,000 or so distinct CDR3 sequences, 45% to 50% appearing once. The V end lost 4 bases, the J end lost 7 bases, and 14 bases lay between the germline ends. Germline V gene data show CDR1 as LGHDT and CDR2 as YNNKEL (reference sequence). This CDR3 has 15 residues. This clonotype was picked up many times. This chain uses TRBV3-1 with TRBJ1-6; D might be TRBD1 (5 bases). This clonotype was obtained from a male donor in good health, serving as a control. Source material: blood. The CDR3 DNA sequence: TGTGCCAGCAGCCCGATCCCGGGGACGAATTCACCCCTCCACTTT. Translated: CASSPIPGTNSPLHF.